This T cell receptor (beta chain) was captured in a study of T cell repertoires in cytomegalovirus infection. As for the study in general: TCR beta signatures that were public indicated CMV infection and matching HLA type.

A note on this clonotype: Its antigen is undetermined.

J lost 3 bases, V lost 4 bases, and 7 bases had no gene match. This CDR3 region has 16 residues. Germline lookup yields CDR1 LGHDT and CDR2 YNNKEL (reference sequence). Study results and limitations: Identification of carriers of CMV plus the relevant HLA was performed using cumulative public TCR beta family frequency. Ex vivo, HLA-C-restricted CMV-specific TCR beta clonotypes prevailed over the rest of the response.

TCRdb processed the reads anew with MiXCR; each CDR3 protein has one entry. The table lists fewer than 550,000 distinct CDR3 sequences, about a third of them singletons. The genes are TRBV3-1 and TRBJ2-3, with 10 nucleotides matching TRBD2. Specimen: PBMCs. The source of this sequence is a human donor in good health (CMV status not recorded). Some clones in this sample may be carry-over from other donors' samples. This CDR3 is CASSRRTSGATDTQYF. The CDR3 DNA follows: TGTGCCAGCAGCCGCCGAACTAGCGGGGCTACAGATACGCAGTATTTT.